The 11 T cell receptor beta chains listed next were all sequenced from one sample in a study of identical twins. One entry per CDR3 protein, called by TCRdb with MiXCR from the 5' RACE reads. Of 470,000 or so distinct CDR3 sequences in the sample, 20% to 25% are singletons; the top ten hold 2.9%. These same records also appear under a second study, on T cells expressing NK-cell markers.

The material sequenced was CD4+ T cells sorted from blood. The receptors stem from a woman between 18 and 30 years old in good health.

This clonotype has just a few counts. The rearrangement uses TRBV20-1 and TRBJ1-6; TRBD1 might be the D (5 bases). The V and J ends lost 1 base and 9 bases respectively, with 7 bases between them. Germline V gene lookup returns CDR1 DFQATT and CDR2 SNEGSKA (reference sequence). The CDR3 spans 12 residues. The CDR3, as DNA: TGCAGTGCTAGAGTCCAGGGTTCACCCCTCCACTTT. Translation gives CSARVQGSPLHF.

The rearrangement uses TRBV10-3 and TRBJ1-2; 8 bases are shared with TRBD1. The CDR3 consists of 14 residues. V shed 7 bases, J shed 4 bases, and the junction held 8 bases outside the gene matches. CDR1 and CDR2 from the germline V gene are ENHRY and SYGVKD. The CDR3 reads CAIKGQGEGYGYTF. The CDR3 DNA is TGTGCCATCAAAGGACAGGGTGAGGGCTATGGCTACACCTTC.

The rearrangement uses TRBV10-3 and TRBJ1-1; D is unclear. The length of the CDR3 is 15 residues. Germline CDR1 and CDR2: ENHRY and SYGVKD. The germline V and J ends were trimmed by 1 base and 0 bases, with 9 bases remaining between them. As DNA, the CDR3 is TGTGCCATCAGTGAGTTGTCAGGCCTGAACACTGAAGCTTTCTTT. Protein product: CAISELSGLNTEAFF.

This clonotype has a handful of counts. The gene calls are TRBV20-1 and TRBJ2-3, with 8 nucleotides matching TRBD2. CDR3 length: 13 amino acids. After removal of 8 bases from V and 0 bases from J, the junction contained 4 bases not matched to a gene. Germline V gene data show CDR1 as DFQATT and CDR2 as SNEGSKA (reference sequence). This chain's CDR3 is CSRGGLSTDTQYF. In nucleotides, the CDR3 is TGCAGTCGGGGGGGTCTTAGCACAGATACGCAGTATTTT.

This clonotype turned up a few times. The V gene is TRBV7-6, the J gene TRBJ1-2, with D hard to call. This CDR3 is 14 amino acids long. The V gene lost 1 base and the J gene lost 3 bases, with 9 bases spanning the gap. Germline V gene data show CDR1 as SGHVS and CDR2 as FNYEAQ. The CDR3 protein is CASSLDARHYGYTF. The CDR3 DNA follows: TGTGCCAGCAGCTTAGATGCGCGGCACTATGGCTACACCTTC.

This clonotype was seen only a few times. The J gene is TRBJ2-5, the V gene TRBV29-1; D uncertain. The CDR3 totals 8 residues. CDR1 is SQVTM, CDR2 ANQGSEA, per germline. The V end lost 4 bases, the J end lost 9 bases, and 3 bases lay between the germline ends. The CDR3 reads CSVGPQYF. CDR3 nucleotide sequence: TGCAGCGTTGGGCCCCAGTACTTC.

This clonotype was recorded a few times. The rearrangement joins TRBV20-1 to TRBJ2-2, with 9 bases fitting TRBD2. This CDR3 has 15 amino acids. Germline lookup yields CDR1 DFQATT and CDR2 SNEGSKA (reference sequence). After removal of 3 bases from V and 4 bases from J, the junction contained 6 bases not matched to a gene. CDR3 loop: CSASRLAGSTGELFF. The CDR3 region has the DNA TGCAGTGCTAGTCGGCTAGCGGGGAGCACCGGGGAGCTGTTTTTT.

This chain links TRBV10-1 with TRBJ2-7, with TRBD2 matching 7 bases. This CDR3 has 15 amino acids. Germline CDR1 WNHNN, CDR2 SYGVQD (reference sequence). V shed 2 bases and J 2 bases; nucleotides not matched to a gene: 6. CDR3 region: CASSEASSGTYEQYF. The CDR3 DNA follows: TGCGCCAGCAGTGAGGCGTCTAGCGGAACCTACGAGCAGTACTTC.

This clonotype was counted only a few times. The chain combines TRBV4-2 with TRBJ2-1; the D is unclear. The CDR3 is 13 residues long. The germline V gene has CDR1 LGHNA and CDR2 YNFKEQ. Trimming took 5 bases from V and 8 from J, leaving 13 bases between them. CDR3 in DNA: TGTGCCAGCAGCACAGAGAGGCTATATGAGCAGTTCTTC. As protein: CASSTERLYEQFF.

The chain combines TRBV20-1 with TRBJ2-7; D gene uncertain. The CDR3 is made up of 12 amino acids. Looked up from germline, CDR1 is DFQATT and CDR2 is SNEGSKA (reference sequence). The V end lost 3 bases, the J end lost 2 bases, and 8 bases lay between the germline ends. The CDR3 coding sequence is TGCAGTGCTAGCGAGTTAGCCTACGAGCAGTACTTC. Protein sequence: CSASELAYEQYF.

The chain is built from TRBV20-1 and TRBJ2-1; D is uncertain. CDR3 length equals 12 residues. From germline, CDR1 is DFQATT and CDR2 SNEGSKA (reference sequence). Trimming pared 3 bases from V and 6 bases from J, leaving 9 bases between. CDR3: CSARVTSNEQFF. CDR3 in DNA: TGCAGTGCTAGGGTAACCAGCAATGAGCAGTTCTTC.